This TCR beta chain appears in the sequencing data of a study of shared clonotypes between healthy human individuals. The CDR3 is 17 residues long. Germline trimming cut 3 bases from V and 7 bases from J; bases unmatched to any gene: 14. The germline V gene has CDR1 MDHEN and CDR2 SYDVKM. Here immunoSEQ multiplex PCR was the method, and the copy in TCRdb shows in-frame clones only, minus some. Of some 480,000 clones in the sample, about 80% were seen once. This TCR came from a woman between 40 and 55 years old in good health. Some clones in this sample may be carry-over from other donors' samples. The sequenced material came from PBMCs. The chain is built from TRBV28 and TRBJ2-2; 7 bases agree with TRBD1. DNA of the CDR3: TGTGCCAGCAGTTTGACCACGGGCCAGGGGGTGAGCGGGGAGCTGTTTTTT. It specifies CASSLTTGQGVSGELFF.